The rows below give T cell receptor beta chains drawn from one sample of a study of T cell responses to AZD1222 COVID-19 vaccine. Repertoires were generated with immunoSEQ multiplex PCR, while TCRdb's copy carries only in-frame clones and drops some. The sample contains some 120,000 clones, approximately 86% of which appear only once. The starting material was peripheral blood, obtained on day 0 of AZD1222 vaccination. The receptors shown here come from an adult in good health. Both conserved end residues are part of each CDR3. The D gene is left open where the match is weak. Clone size is given for some rows only: seen once, a few or many times, or a class if the clone is expanded.

CDR3 protein: CASSLKSLGGVHNEQFF; CDR3 DNA: TGTGCCAGCAGCTTAAAAAGCCTGGGGGGCGTCCACAATGAGCAGTTCTTC; V gene: TRBV7-8; clone size: .; J gene: TRBJ2-1; D gene: .
CDR3 protein: CASSPIGQGNTREQFF; CDR3 DNA: TGTGCCAGCTCACCAATCGGACAGGGGAACACCCGTGAGCAGTTCTTC; V gene: TRBV18; clone size: .; J gene: TRBJ2-1; D gene: TRBD1
CDR3 protein: CASSPRTNEQFF; CDR3 DNA: TGTGCCAGCAGTCCGAGAACCAATGAGCAGTTCTTC; V gene: TRBV27; clone size: .; J gene: TRBJ2-1; D gene: .
CDR3 protein: CASTLGDSYEQYF; CDR3 DNA: TGTGCCAGCACCCTTGGGGACTCCTACGAGCAGTACTTC; V gene: TRBV5-4; clone size: .; J gene: TRBJ2-7; D gene: .
CDR3 protein: CAWIGAGTDTQYF; CDR3 DNA: TGTGCCTGGATAGGGGCGGGCACAGATACGCAGTATTTT; V gene: TRBV30; clone size: .; J gene: TRBJ2-3; D gene: .
CDR3 protein: CASSSPQGNSPLHF; CDR3 DNA: TGTGCCAGCAGTTCCCCTCAGGGAAATTCACCCCTCCACTTT; V gene: TRBV28; clone size: .; J gene: TRBJ1-6; D gene: .
CDR3 protein: CASSQASSQSNTEAFF; CDR3 DNA: TGTGCCAGCAGCCAAGCGAGTAGCCAGTCGAACACTGAAGCTTTCTTT; V gene: TRBV4-2; clone size: .; J gene: TRBJ1-1; D gene: .
CDR3 protein: CASSLSEAFF; CDR3 DNA: TGTGCCAGCAGCTTATCTGAAGCTTTCTTT; V gene: TRBV5-8; clone size: .; J gene: TRBJ1-1; D gene: .
CDR3 protein: CASSEVEGSEQYF; CDR3 DNA: TGTGCCAGCAGTGAGGTCGAGGGATCCGAGCAGTACTTC; V gene: TRBV6-4; clone size: .; J gene: TRBJ2-7; D gene: .
CDR3 protein: CASSPRGGGTGELFF; CDR3 DNA: TGTGCCAGCAGCCCGCGGGGGGGCGGCACCGGGGAGCTGTTTTTT; V gene: TRBV9; clone size: .; J gene: TRBJ2-2; D gene: TRBD2
CDR3 protein: CASSSGLAFPAQYF; CDR3 DNA: TGTGCCAGCAGCTCGGGACTAGCGTTCCCGGCGCAGTATTTT; V gene: TRBV7-2; clone size: .; J gene: TRBJ2-3; D gene: TRBD2
CDR3 protein: CASSQGPGTQYF; CDR3 DNA: TGTGCCAGCAGCCAGGGTCCGGGGACCCAGTACTTC; V gene: TRBV3-1/TRBV3-2; clone size: .; J gene: TRBJ2-5; D gene: .
CDR3 protein: CASSDRVASTDTQYF; CDR3 DNA: TGTGCCAGCAGTGACCGTGTAGCTAGCACAGATACGCAGTATTTT; V gene: TRBV6-2/TRBV6-3; clone size: .; J gene: TRBJ2-3; D gene: .
CDR3 protein: CASSTWRDDWNSPLHF; CDR3 DNA: TGTGCCAGTAGCACATGGAGGGACGACTGGAATTCACCCCTCCACTTT; V gene: TRBV19; clone size: .; J gene: TRBJ1-6; D gene: .
CDR3 protein: CASSANRDGYTF; CDR3 DNA: TGTGCCAGCAGCGCTAACAGGGATGGCTACACCTTC; V gene: TRBV9; clone size: .; J gene: TRBJ1-2; D gene: .
CDR3 protein: CASSYSSASSYNSPLHF; CDR3 DNA: TGTGCCAGCAGTTACTCTTCCGCGAGCTCCTATAATTCACCCCTCCACTTT; V gene: TRBV6-2/TRBV6-3; clone size: .; J gene: TRBJ1-6; D gene: .
CDR3 protein: CASSLSVGRNYGYTF; CDR3 DNA: TGTGCCAGCAGCTTAAGTGTGGGAAGGAACTATGGCTACACCTTC; V gene: TRBV7-6; clone size: .; J gene: TRBJ1-2; D gene: .
CDR3 protein: CASSQGGGNYGYTF; CDR3 DNA: TGTGCCAGCAGCCAAGGGGGCGGGAACTATGGCTACACCTTC; V gene: TRBV14; clone size: .; J gene: TRBJ1-2; D gene: .
CDR3 protein: CAIQERGGEGARTEAFF; CDR3 DNA: TGTGCCATCCAGGAAAGGGGAGGGGAGGGGGCGCGCACTGAAGCTTTCTTT; V gene: TRBV10-3; clone size: .; J gene: TRBJ1-1; D gene: TRBD1
CDR3 protein: CASSLQGAYGYTF; CDR3 DNA: TGTGCCAGCAGTTTGCAAGGGGCCTATGGCTACACCTTC; V gene: TRBV28; clone size: .; J gene: TRBJ1-2; D gene: .
CDR3 protein: CASSLRSEETQYF; CDR3 DNA: TGTGCCAGCAGCTTAAGGTCCGAGGAGACCCAGTACTTC; V gene: TRBV5-8; clone size: .; J gene: TRBJ2-5; D gene: .
CDR3 protein: CSAKTYKRDDTQYF; CDR3 DNA: TGCAGCGCTAAGACTTATAAACGGGACGATACGCAGTATTTT; V gene: TRBV29-1; clone size: .; J gene: TRBJ2-3; D gene: .
CDR3 protein: CASSLFPPTGPNTGELFF; CDR3 DNA: TGTGCCAGCAGTTTATTTCCCCCGACAGGACCGAACACCGGGGAGCTGTTTTTT; V gene: TRBV27; clone size: .; J gene: TRBJ2-2; D gene: .
CDR3 protein: CASSLTPSFEQFF; CDR3 DNA: TGTGCCAGCAGCTTAACTCCGAGCTTCGAGCAGTTCTTC; V gene: TRBV7-3; clone size: .; J gene: TRBJ2-1; D gene: .
CDR3 protein: CASSTPPGTESTDTQYF; CDR3 DNA: TGTGCCAGCAGCACTCCTCCCGGGACAGAAAGCACAGATACGCAGTATTTT; V gene: TRBV21-1; clone size: .; J gene: TRBJ2-3; D gene: .
CDR3 protein: CATSDGGGEDEQYF; CDR3 DNA: TGTGCCACCAGTGATGGGGGTGGGGAGGACGAGCAGTACTTC; V gene: TRBV24-1; clone size: .; J gene: TRBJ2-7; D gene: .
CDR3 protein: CASSRPGYNEQFF; CDR3 DNA: TGTGCCAGCAGCCGCCCGGGGTACAATGAGCAGTTCTTC; V gene: TRBV7-3; clone size: .; J gene: TRBJ2-1; D gene: .
CDR3 protein: CASSLQGYGYTF; CDR3 DNA: TGTGCCAGCAGCCTACAGGGGTATGGCTACACCTTC; V gene: TRBV14; clone size: .; J gene: TRBJ1-2; D gene: TRBD1
CDR3 protein: CASSLSSGSPLHF; CDR3 DNA: TGTGCCAGCAGTTTATCCTCTGGTTCACCCCTCCACTTT; V gene: TRBV28; clone size: .; J gene: TRBJ1-6; D gene: .
CDR3 protein: CASSEDGELFF; CDR3 DNA: TGTGCCAGTTCGGAGGACGGGGAGCTGTTTTTT; V gene: TRBV19; clone size: .; J gene: TRBJ2-2; D gene: .
CDR3 protein: CSVQSQGSQPQHF; CDR3 DNA: TGCAGCGTGCAAAGTCAGGGAAGTCAGCCCCAGCATTTT; V gene: TRBV29-1; clone size: .; J gene: TRBJ1-5; D gene: .
CDR3 protein: CASSFGEMPQHF; CDR3 DNA: TGTGCCAGCAGCTTTGGGGAAATGCCCCAGCATTTT; V gene: TRBV5-8; clone size: once; J gene: TRBJ1-5; D gene: .
CDR3 protein: CASTRTGADTQYF; CDR3 DNA: TGTGCCAGCACCCGGACAGGGGCAGATACGCAGTATTTT; V gene: TRBV25-1; clone size: .; J gene: TRBJ2-3; D gene: TRBD1
CDR3 protein: CASAGTGGSYEQYF; CDR3 DNA: TGTGCCAGCGCCGGGACAGGGGGCTCCTACGAGCAGTACTTC; V gene: TRBV7-9; clone size: .; J gene: TRBJ2-7; D gene: TRBD1
CDR3 protein: CAWRLDRDRSYEQYF; CDR3 DNA: TGTGCCTGGAGGTTAGACAGGGACAGGTCCTACGAGCAGTACTTC; V gene: TRBV30; clone size: .; J gene: TRBJ2-7; D gene: TRBD1
CDR3 protein: CASSLLGQGAKNIQYF; CDR3 DNA: TGTGCCAGCAGCTTACTCGGCCAGGGAGCCAAAAACATTCAGTACTTC; V gene: TRBV7-2; clone size: .; J gene: TRBJ2-4; D gene: .
CDR3 protein: CASSKEGGNEEKLFF; CDR3 DNA: TGTGCCAGCAGCAAAGAAGGGGGGAACGAGGAAAAACTGTTTTTT; V gene: TRBV21-1; clone size: .; J gene: TRBJ1-4; D gene: .
CDR3 protein: CASSRGRNYEQYF; CDR3 DNA: TGTGCCAGCTCAAGAGGGCGTAATTACGAGCAGTACTTC; V gene: TRBV11-3; clone size: once; J gene: TRBJ2-7; D gene: .
CDR3 protein: CASNKLSGAGDTQYF; CDR3 DNA: TGTGCCAGCAACAAGCTTAGCGGGGCGGGGGATACGCAGTATTTT; V gene: TRBV9; clone size: .; J gene: TRBJ2-3; D gene: TRBD2
CDR3 protein: CASSQEPVYNEQFF; CDR3 DNA: TGTGCCAGCAGCCAAGAGCCAGTCTACAATGAGCAGTTCTTC; V gene: TRBV3-1/TRBV3-2; clone size: .; J gene: TRBJ2-1; D gene: .
CDR3 protein: CACQQGSEGTYEQYF; CDR3 DNA: TGTGCCTGCCAACAGGGGTCGGAGGGGACCTACGAGCAGTACTTC; V gene: TRBV30; clone size: .; J gene: TRBJ2-7; D gene: .
CDR3 protein: CAWSGPQHGFQPQHF; CDR3 DNA: TGTGCCTGGAGTGGTCCCCAACACGGATTCCAGCCCCAGCATTTT; V gene: TRBV30; clone size: .; J gene: TRBJ1-5; D gene: .
CDR3 protein: CSVSDRADGYTF; CDR3 DNA: TGCAGCGTTTCCGACAGGGCCGATGGCTACACCTTC; V gene: TRBV29-1; clone size: .; J gene: TRBJ1-2; D gene: TRBD1
CDR3 protein: CAYSGGGVDEQFF; CDR3 DNA: TGTGCCTATAGCGGGGGGGGCGTCGATGAGCAGTTCTTC; V gene: TRBV30; clone size: .; J gene: TRBJ2-1; D gene: TRBD2
CDR3 protein: CASSPTGTAEQYF; CDR3 DNA: TGTGCCAGCAGTCCGACCGGGACAGCCGAGCAGTACTTC; V gene: TRBV27; clone size: .; J gene: TRBJ2-7; D gene: TRBD1
CDR3 protein: CATAAANQPQHF; CDR3 DNA: TGTGCCACCGCGGCAGCAAATCAGCCCCAGCATTTT; V gene: TRBV24-1; clone size: .; J gene: TRBJ1-5; D gene: .
CDR3 protein: CASRDFNYGYTF; CDR3 DNA: TGTGCCAGCCGGGATTTTAACTATGGCTACACCTTC; V gene: TRBV6-5; clone size: .; J gene: TRBJ1-2; D gene: .
CDR3 protein: CASSGASSYNEQFF; CDR3 DNA: TGTGCCAGCAGTGGAGCGAGCTCCTACAATGAGCAGTTCTTC; V gene: TRBV28; clone size: .; J gene: TRBJ2-1; D gene: .
CDR3 protein: CASSYSKLGNTIYF; CDR3 DNA: TGTGCCAGCAGTTACTCGAAGTTGGGGAACACCATATATTTT; V gene: TRBV6-5; clone size: once; J gene: TRBJ1-3; D gene: .
CDR3 protein: CASSLPRAIRYTEAFF; CDR3 DNA: TGTGCCAGCAGTTTACCCAGGGCAATTAGATACACTGAAGCTTTCTTT; V gene: TRBV28; clone size: once; J gene: TRBJ1-1; D gene: .
CDR3 protein: CASSPIRGNGYTF; CDR3 DNA: TGTGCCAGCAGTCCTATCAGGGGAAACGGCTACACCTTC; V gene: TRBV6-6; clone size: .; J gene: TRBJ1-2; D gene: .
CDR3 protein: CSVVDSSHSNQPQHF; CDR3 DNA: TGCAGCGTCGTTGACAGTTCTCATAGCAATCAGCCCCAGCATTTT; V gene: TRBV29-1; clone size: .; J gene: TRBJ1-5; D gene: .
CDR3 protein: CASSLTPPTEAFF; CDR3 DNA: TGTGCCAGCAGCTTAACACCCCCTACTGAAGCTTTCTTT; V gene: TRBV7-9; clone size: .; J gene: TRBJ1-1; D gene: .
CDR3 protein: CASSLETENTEAFF; CDR3 DNA: TGTGCCAGCAGCTTAGAGACGGAGAACACTGAAGCTTTCTTT; V gene: TRBV7-8; clone size: .; J gene: TRBJ1-1; D gene: .
CDR3 protein: CASSLMKIQGVEAFF; CDR3 DNA: TGTGCCAGCAGCTTGATGAAAATTCAAGGGGTTGAAGCTTTCTTT; V gene: TRBV6-2/TRBV6-3; clone size: .; J gene: TRBJ1-1; D gene: .
CDR3 protein: CAISHPTGELFF; CDR3 DNA: TGTGCCATCAGTCATCCTACCGGGGAGCTGTTTTTT; V gene: TRBV10-3; clone size: once; J gene: TRBJ2-2; D gene: .
CDR3 protein: CASSPRRTYGYTF; CDR3 DNA: TGTGCCAGCAGCCCTCGGCGGACCTATGGCTACACCTTC; V gene: TRBV5-8; clone size: .; J gene: TRBJ1-2; D gene: .
CDR3 protein: CASKPSGRNTEAFF; CDR3 DNA: TGCGCCAGCAAGCCTTCGGGGCGGAACACTGAAGCTTTCTTT; V gene: TRBV5-1; clone size: .; J gene: TRBJ1-1; D gene: .
CDR3 protein: CATSRALRTGVISPLHF; CDR3 DNA: TGTGCCACCAGCAGAGCCTTACGGACAGGGGTAATCTCACCCCTCCACTTT; V gene: TRBV15; clone size: .; J gene: TRBJ1-6; D gene: TRBD1
CDR3 protein: CASSPRGDKVEKLFF; CDR3 DNA: TGTGCCAGCAGCCCAAGAGGGGATAAGGTTGAAAAACTGTTTTTT; V gene: TRBV7-2; clone size: .; J gene: TRBJ1-4; D gene: .